Included here is one TCR beta chain sequence, with context. The record originates from a study of blood T cell repertoires in COVID-19. About the study: Nucleic acid was either cDNA or gDNA, and it came from T cells, B-cell-depleted T cells, or PBMCs.

Patients of the Seattle cohort, enrolled during active infection, were followed longitudinally. Looked up from germline, CDR1 is SGHTA and CDR2 is FQGNSA. The CDR3 is 19 amino acids. V lost 5 bases, J lost 7 bases, and 20 bases stayed unmatched. Assay: immunoSEQ multiplex PCR; the TCRdb copy retains only in-frame clones and omits some. Of some 170,000 clones in the sample, over 70% were seen once. What was sequenced was peripheral blood. The sequence derives from a woman aged 35 to 49 with COVID-19, enrolled during active disease. V gene TRBV7-2 combines with J gene TRBJ2-2; the match to TRBD2 covers 9 bases. The CDR3 here is CASSLPSRRASGINGELFF. For the CDR3, the DNA is TGTGCCAGCAGCCTCCCATCTCGGCGGGCTAGCGGGATCAACGGGGAGCTGTTTTTT.